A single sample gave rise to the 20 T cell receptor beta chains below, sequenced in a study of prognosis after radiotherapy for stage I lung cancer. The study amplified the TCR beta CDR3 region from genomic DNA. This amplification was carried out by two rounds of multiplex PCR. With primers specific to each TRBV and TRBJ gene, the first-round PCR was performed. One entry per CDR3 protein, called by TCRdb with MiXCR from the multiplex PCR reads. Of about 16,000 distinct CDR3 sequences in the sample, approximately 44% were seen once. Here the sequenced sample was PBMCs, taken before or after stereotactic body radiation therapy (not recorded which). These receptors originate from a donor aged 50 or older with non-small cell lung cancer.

The CDR3 reads CASSPNTGFMNTEAFF. The CDR3 bases are TGTGCCAGTAGCCCCAACACAGGCTTCATGAACACTGAAGCTTTCTTT. The V call is TRBV19, the J call TRBJ1-1; possibly TRBD1 for D (5 bases). This CDR3 has 16 residues. Trimming stripped 6 bases from V and 0 bases from J, with 17 bases between. Germline-derived CDR1 and CDR2 are LNHDA and SQIVND (reference sequence).

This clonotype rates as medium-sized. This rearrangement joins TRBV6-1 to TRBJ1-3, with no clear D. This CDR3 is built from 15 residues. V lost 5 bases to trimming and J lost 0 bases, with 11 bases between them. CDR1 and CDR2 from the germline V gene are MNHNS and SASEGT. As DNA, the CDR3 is TGTGCCAGCAGTCCCGACGGGTACTCTGGAAACACCATATATTTT. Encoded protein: CASSPDGYSGNTIYF.

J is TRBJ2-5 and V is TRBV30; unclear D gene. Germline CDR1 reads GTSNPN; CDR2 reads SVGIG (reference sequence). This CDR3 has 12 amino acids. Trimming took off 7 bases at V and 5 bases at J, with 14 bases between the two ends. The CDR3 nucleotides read TGTGCCTTGCTTCGGTTTCGGGAGACCCAGTACTTC. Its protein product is CALLRFRETQYF.

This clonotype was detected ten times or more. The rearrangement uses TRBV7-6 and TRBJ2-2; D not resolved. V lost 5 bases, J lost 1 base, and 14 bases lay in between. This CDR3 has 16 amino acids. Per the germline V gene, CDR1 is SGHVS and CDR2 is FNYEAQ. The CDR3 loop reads CASSPDFRLNTGELFF. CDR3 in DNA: TGTGCCAGCAGCCCCGACTTTCGGTTGAACACCGGGGAGCTGTTTTTT.

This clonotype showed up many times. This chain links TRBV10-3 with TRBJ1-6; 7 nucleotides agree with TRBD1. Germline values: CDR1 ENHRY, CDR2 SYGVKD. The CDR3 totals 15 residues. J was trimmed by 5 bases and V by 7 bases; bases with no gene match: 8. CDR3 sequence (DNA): TGTGCCATCAACCCCGGGACAGAGGATAATTCACCCCTCCACTTT. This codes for CAINPGTEDNSPLHF.

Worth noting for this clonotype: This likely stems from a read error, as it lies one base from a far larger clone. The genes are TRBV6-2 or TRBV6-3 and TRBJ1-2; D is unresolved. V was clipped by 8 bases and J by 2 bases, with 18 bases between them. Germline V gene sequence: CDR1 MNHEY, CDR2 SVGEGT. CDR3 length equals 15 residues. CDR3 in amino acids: CASRVMDVQNYGYTF. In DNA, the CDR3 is TGTGCCAGCCGCGTTATGGACGTCCAGAACTATGGCTACACCTTC.

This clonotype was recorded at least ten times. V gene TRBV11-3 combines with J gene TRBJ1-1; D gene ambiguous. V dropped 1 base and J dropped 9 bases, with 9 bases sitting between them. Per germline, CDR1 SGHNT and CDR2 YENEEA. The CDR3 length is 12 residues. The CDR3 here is CASSLVPEKAFF. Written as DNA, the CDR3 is TGTGCCAGCAGCTTAGTCCCAGAGAAAGCTTTCTTT.

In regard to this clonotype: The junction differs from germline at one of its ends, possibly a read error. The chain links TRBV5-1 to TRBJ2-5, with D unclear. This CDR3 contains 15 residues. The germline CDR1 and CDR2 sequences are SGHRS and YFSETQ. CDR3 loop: CASILAGTEKETQYF. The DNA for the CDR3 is TGCGCCAGCATCTTGGCCGGTACAGAAAAAGAGACCCAGTACTTC.

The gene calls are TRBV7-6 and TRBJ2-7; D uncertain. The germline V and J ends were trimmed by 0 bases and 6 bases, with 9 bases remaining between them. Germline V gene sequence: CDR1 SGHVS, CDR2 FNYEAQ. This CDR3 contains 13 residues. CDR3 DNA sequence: TGTGCCAGCAGCTTAGCGGGCCCCTCCGAGCAGTACTTC. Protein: CASSLAGPSEQYF.

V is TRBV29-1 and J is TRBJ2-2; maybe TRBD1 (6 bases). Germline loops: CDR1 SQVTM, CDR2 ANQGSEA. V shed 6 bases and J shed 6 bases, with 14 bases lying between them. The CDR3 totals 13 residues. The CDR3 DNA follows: TGCAGCGTAGCCCTGCAGGGGCCCGGGGAGCTGTTTTTT. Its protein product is CSVALQGPGELFF.

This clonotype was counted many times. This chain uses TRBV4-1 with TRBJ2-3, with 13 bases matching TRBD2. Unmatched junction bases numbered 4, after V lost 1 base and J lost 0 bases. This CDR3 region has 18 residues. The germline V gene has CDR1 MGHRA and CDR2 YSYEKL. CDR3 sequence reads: CASSQATSGRPSTDTQYF. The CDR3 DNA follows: TGCGCCAGCAGCCAAGCGACTAGCGGGAGGCCTAGCACAGATACGCAGTATTTT.

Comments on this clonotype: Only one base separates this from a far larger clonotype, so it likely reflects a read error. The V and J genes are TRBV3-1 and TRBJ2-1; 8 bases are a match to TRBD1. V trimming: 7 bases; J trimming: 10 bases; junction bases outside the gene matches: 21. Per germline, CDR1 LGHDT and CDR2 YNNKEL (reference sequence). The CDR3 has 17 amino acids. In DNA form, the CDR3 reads TGTGCCAGCACCTTCTCTTCAGGGGGCGAAGGGGCCTACGAGCAGTTCTTC. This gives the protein CASTFSSGGEGAYEQFF.

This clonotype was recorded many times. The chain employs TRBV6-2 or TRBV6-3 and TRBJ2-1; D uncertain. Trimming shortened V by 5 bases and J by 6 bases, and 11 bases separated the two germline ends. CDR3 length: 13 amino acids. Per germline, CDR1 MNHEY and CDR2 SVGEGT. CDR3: CASSRTAPNEQFF. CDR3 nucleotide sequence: TGTGCCAGCAGTCGGACCGCTCCCAATGAGCAGTTCTTC.

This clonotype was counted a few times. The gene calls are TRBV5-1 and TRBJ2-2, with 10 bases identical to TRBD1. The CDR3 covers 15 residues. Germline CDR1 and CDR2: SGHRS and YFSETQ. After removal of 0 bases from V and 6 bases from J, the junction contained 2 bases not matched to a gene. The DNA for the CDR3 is TGCGCCAGCAGCTTGGAGGGACAGGGGTCCGGGGAGCTGTTTTTT. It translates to CASSLEGQGSGELFF.

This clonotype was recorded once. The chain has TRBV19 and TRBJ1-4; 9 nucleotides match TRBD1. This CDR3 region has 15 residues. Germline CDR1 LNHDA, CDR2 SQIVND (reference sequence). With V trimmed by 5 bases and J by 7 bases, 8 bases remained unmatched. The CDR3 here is CASSVHGTGIEKLFF. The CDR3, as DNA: TGTGCCAGTAGTGTCCACGGGACAGGGATTGAAAAACTGTTTTTT. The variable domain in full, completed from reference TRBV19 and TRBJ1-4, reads DGGITQSPKYLFRKEGQNVTLSCEQNLNHDAMYWYRQDPGQGLRLIYYSQIVNDFQKGDIAEGYSVSREKKESFPLTVTSAQKNPTAFYLCASSVHGTGIEKLFFGSGTQLSVL.

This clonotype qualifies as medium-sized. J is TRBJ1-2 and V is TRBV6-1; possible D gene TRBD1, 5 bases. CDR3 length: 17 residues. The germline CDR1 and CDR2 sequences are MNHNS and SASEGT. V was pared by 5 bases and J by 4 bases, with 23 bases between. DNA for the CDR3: TGTGCCAGCAGTCCCGCCGGGACCGCTACACCAAGCTATGGCTACACCTTC. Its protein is CASSPAGTATPSYGYTF.

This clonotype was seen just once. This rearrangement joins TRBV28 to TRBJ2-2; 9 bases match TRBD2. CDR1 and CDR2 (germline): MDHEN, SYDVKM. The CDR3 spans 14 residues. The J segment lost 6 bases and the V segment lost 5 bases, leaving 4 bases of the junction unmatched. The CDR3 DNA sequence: TGTGCCAGCAGTAGGACTAGCGCAGCCGGGGAGCTGTTTTTT. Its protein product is CASSRTSAAGELFF.

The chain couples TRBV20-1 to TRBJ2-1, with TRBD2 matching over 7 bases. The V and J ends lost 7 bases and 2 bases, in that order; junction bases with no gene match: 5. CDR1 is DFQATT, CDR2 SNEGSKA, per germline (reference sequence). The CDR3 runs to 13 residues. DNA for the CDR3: TGCAGTGTGAGCGGGATCACCTACAATGAGCAGTTCTTC. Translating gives CSVSGITYNEQFF.

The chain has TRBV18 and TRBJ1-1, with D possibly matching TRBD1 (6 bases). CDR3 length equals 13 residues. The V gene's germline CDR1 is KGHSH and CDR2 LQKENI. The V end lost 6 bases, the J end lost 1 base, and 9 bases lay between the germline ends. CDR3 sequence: CASSEGGNTEAFF. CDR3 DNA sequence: TGTGCCAGCTCCGAGGGGGGGAACACTGAAGCTTTCTTT. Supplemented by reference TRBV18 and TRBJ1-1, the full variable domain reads NAGVMQNPRHLVRRRGQEARLRCSPMKGHSHVYWYRQLPEEGLKFMVYLQKENIIDESGMPKERFSAEFPKEGPSILRIQQVVRGDSAAYFCASSEGGNTEAFFGQGTRLTVV.

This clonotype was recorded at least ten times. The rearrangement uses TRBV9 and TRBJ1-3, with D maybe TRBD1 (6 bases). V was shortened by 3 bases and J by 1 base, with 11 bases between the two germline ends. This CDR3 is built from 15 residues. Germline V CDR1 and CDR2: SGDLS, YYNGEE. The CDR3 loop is CASSGQGGSGNTIYF. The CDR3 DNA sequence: TGTGCCAGCAGCGGGCAAGGGGGGTCTGGAAACACCATATATTTT.